This TCR beta chain was found in a study of blood T cell repertoires in COVID-19. At the level of the study: Some COVID-19 samples were acute and others convalescent; all came from the United States, Italy and Spain. T cells, B-cell-depleted T cells, or PBMCs supplied cDNA or gDNA.

In the source study's methods: Reference gene primers were amplified, and this amplification served to estimate nucleated cell counts. Clones were sequenced by immunoSEQ multiplex PCR, and TCRdb holds only the in-frame ones, with some missing. From that table come the V and J calls and clone size; the DNA was used to work out D and trimming. Of 100,000 to 120,000 clones listed, less than 85% are singletons. V lost 5 bases and J lost 3; bases outside the gene matches: 3. The CDR3 consists of 13 residues. Germline CDR1 reads SGHTA; CDR2 reads FQGNSA. The receptor was isolated from a woman aged 80 or over with acute or convalescent COVID-19. The rearrangement joins TRBV7-2 to TRBJ2-7, with 8 bases fitting TRBD2. The sample was peripheral blood. This CDR3 reads CASSASGYYEQYF. DNA for the CDR3: TGTGCCAGCAGCGCTAGCGGGTACTACGAGCAGTACTTC.